These T cell receptor beta chains were read from a single sample in a study of T cells after yellow fever vaccination. MiXCR, run by TCRdb on the 5' RACE reads, gives a single entry per CDR3 protein. This table holds hundreds of thousands of distinct CDR3 sequences, roughly 14% found once. This specimen consisted of PBMCs, obtained on the day of the yellow fever booster vaccination. Every receptor here comes from a man in his thirties or forties who received the YFV17D yellow fever vaccine. CDR3s include the opening cysteine and the closing phenylalanine or tryptophan. D genes are given only for firm matches. Rows give clone size only sometimes, using once, few, many, or a class for an expanded clone.

J gene,D gene,clone size,CDR3 length,V gene,CDR3 protein,CDR3 DNA
TRBJ2-3,.,.,16,TRBV4-3,CASSQGEVLSTDTQYF,TGCGCCAGCAGCCAAGGGGAAGTACTATCGACAGATACGCAGTATTTT
TRBJ2-3,TRBD2,.,16,TRBV24-1,CATSDWGGRATDTQYF,TGTGCCACCAGTGATTGGGGCGGGAGGGCCACAGATACGCAGTATTTT
TRBJ2-4,.,few,14,TRBV28,CASSEGGVKNIQYF,TGTGCCAGCAGTGAAGGAGGGGTCAAAAACATTCAGTACTTC
TRBJ2-7,.,few,12,TRBV6-5,CASSYDWSEQYF,TGTGCCAGCAGTTACGACTGGTCCGAGCAGTACTTC
TRBJ2-1,TRBD2,few,13,TRBV24-1,CATTGGSYNEQFF,TGTGCCACCACGGGGGGTTCCTACAATGAGCAGTTCTTC
TRBJ2-3,TRBD2,.,18,TRBV6-5,CASSYPRRTSGSTDTQYF,TGTGCCAGCAGTTACCCGAGAAGGACTAGCGGGAGCACAGATACGCAGTATTTT
TRBJ2-3,TRBD2,few,16,TRBV20-1,CSAGTSGRVGTDTQYF,TGCAGTGCAGGGACTAGCGGGAGAGTAGGCACAGATACGCAGTATTTT
TRBJ2-1,.,.,15,TRBV12-3/TRBV12-4,CASSSNRSFYNEQFF,TGTGCCAGCAGTTCAAATCGGAGTTTCTACAATGAGCAGTTCTTC
TRBJ2-7,TRBD2,.,12,TRBV30,CFAGGASYEQYF,TGTTTCGCGGGAGGGGCTTCCTACGAGCAGTACTTC
TRBJ2-1,TRBD2,.,15,TRBV12-3/TRBV12-4,CASSLRASGDNEQFF,TGTGCCAGCAGTTTAAGGGCTAGCGGTGACAATGAGCAGTTCTTC
TRBJ2-7,.,few,18,TRBV6-5,CASSLPNAPRLALDRQYF,TGTGCCAGCAGTTTACCCAACGCTCCCCGACTAGCCCTGGACAGGCAGTACTTC
TRBJ2-3,TRBD1,.,16,TRBV9,CASSAQQGATEKAQYF,TGTGCCAGCAGCGCCCAACAGGGGGCCACGGAAAAAGCGCAGTATTTT
TRBJ2-3,.,few,15,TRBV6-1,CASLSNRAPGDTQYF,TGTGCCAGCCTCTCAAACAGGGCCCCCGGAGATACGCAGTATTTT
TRBJ2-7,.,few,15,TRBV27,CASSLGFTNHYEQYF,TGTGCCAGCAGTTTAGGTTTTACAAACCACTACGAGCAGTACTTC
TRBJ2-1,TRBD2,few,14,TRBV29-1,CSDSGLAGANEQFF,TGCAGCGACTCAGGACTAGCGGGGGCGAATGAGCAGTTCTTC
TRBJ1-6,.,.,15,TRBV14,CASSHDKPQISPLHF,TGTGCCAGCAGCCATGACAAACCCCAAATTTCACCCCTCCACTTT
TRBJ2-1,.,few,15,TRBV29-1,CSVEPSQSRGGEQFF,TGCAGCGTTGAACCATCCCAGAGTCGTGGGGGGGAGCAGTTCTTC
TRBJ2-1,TRBD2,many,19,TRBV20-1,CSARFPIGLAGHRNNEQFF,TGCAGTGCTAGATTCCCTATAGGTCTAGCGGGCCACCGAAACAATGAGCAGTTCTTC
TRBJ2-7,.,many,14,TRBV28,CASSFVGRAYEQYF,TGTGCCAGCAGTTTTGTCGGCAGGGCCTACGAGCAGTACTTC
TRBJ2-3,TRBD2,.,14,TRBV29-1,CSVRTSGSLDTQYF,TGCAGCGTTCGGACTAGCGGGAGTCTGGATACGCAGTATTTT
TRBJ2-2,TRBD2,few,16,TRBV7-8,CASSFLTSGNTGELFF,TGTGCCAGCAGCTTCCTGACTAGCGGGAACACCGGGGAGCTGTTTTTT
TRBJ2-3,TRBD2,.,14,TRBV7-9,CASGPLAVTDTQYF,TGTGCCAGCGGCCCCCTAGCGGTCACAGATACGCAGTATTTT
TRBJ2-7,TRBD1,.,14,TRBV20-1,CSAPLVGGDYEQYF,TGCAGTGCCCCCCTGGTAGGGGGCGACTACGAGCAGTACTTC
TRBJ2-7,TRBD2,.,14,TRBV5-6,CASSLSGGLYEQYF,TGTGCCAGCAGCCTATCGGGGGGGCTCTACGAGCAGTACTTC
TRBJ2-2,TRBD2,few,17,TRBV7-8,CASSTYRLAVNTGELFF,TGTGCCAGCAGCACCTACCGACTAGCGGTGAACACCGGGGAGCTGTTTTTT
TRBJ2-2,.,.,14,TRBV10-3,CAISGGKPAGELFF,TGTGCCATCAGTGGAGGGAAACCGGCCGGGGAGCTGTTTTTT
TRBJ1-2,.,.,14,TRBV27,CASSLQGGINGYTF,TGTGCCAGCAGTTTACAGGGAGGGATCAATGGCTACACCTTC
TRBJ1-1,.,.,14,TRBV18,CASSPYRDNTEAFF,TGTGCCAGCTCACCATACAGAGACAACACTGAAGCTTTCTTT
TRBJ2-2,.,few,15,TRBV6-1,CASSPPGLKTGELFF,TGTGCCAGCAGCCCCCCTGGACTAAAGACCGGGGAGCTGTTTTTT
TRBJ2-1,TRBD2,once,16,TRBV24-1,CATSDGLAGRYNEQFF,TGTGCCACCAGTGATGGGCTAGCGGGGCGCTACAATGAGCAGTTCTTC
TRBJ2-1,TRBD2,.,15,TRBV19,CASSIRSGRVNEQFF,TGTGCCAGTAGTATCAGGAGCGGGAGGGTAAATGAGCAGTTCTTC
TRBJ2-3,.,few,12,TRBV5-1,CASSLSDSTQYF,TGCGCCAGCAGCCTGAGCGACAGCACGCAGTATTTT
TRBJ2-1,.,few,16,TRBV6-1,CASIISRRGSYNEQFF,TGTGCCAGCATCATTTCTCGGCGGGGCTCCTACAATGAGCAGTTCTTC
TRBJ2-7,TRBD2,few,15,TRBV6-2/TRBV6-3,CASSPIAGGLYEQYF,TGTGCCAGCAGTCCTATAGCGGGAGGTCTATACGAGCAGTACTTC
TRBJ1-1,.,.,14,TRBV25-1,CASSDLSLTGEAFF,TGTGCCAGCAGTGATCTTTCCTTAACAGGTGAAGCTTTCTTT
TRBJ2-7,TRBD2,few,15,TRBV7-2,CASSFTGTSGIEQYF,TGTGCCAGCAGCTTCACCGGGACTAGCGGGATCGAACAGTACTTC
TRBJ2-5,TRBD2,few,15,TRBV2,CASNRLAGVGKTQYF,TGTGCCAGCAACCGTCTAGCGGGAGTCGGGAAGACCCAGTACTTC
TRBJ2-3,TRBD2,.,15,TRBV5-4,CASSTSGSFTDTQYF,TGTGCCAGCAGCACTAGCGGGTCCTTCACAGATACGCAGTATTTT
TRBJ2-7,TRBD1,.,14,TRBV27,CASSGGQASYEQYF,TGTGCCAGCAGTGGCGGACAGGCCTCCTACGAGCAGTACTTC
TRBJ2-5,.,few,15,TRBV14,CASSQGTSRGETQYF,TGTGCCAGCAGCCAAGGGACCTCTCGGGGAGAGACCCAGTACTTC
TRBJ1-5,.,few,14,TRBV9,CASSVGQNDQPQHF,TGTGCCAGCAGCGTAGGGCAGAATGATCAGCCCCAGCATTTT
TRBJ2-7,TRBD2,few,16,TRBV18,CASSPRLAGGGVEQYF,TGTGCCAGCTCACCAAGACTAGCGGGAGGGGGAGTCGAGCAGTACTTC